One and the same sample provided the 9 T cell receptor beta chains below, sequenced in a study of cytotoxic CD8 clonotypes in ibrutinib-treated CLL. Only in-frame clones appear in the TCRdb table, and some are missing; sequencing was by immunoSEQ multiplex PCR. The table lists some 200,000 clones, roughly 73% of them singletons. The sample in question was PBMCs, obtained after 12 months of ibrutinib treatment. These receptor sequences come from a human donor with chronic lymphocytic leukemia.

At least ten counts were recorded for this clone. The chain carries TRBV5-6 and TRBJ2-5; 8 positions agree with TRBD1. The V gene end was trimmed by 5 bases and the J gene end by 5 bases; junction bases not matched to a gene: 8. The CDR3 length is 14 residues. Germline loops: CDR1 SGHDT, CDR2 YYEEEE. CDR3 DNA sequence: TGTGCCAGCAGGCAGACAGGGGCGGGCGAGACCCAGTACTTC. Its translation is CASRQTGAGETQYF.

CDR3 nucleotides: TGTGCCAGTAGTGCCCCACGGGGGGTAAACACTGAAGCTTTCTTT. Its translation is CASSAPRGVNTEAFF. The J gene is TRBJ1-1, the V gene TRBV19, with a tentative D call TRBD1 (5 bases). V lost 5 bases and J 2 bases, leaving 15 bases between the germline ends. The CDR3 is made up of 15 amino acids. Germline V gene data show CDR1 as LNHDA and CDR2 as SQIVND (reference sequence).

The chain recombines TRBV6-1 with TRBJ2-1, with 10 bases fitting TRBD2. The CDR3 runs 17 residues. Trimming removed 4 bases from V and 2 bases from J; junction bases left unmatched: 8. CDR1 is MNHNS, CDR2 SASEGT, per germline. The CDR3 region has the DNA TGTGCCAGCAGTGCCTCTAGCGGGAGTCTAACCTACAATGAGCAGTTCTTC. Protein product: CASSASSGSLTYNEQFF.

This clone was counted once. The J gene is TRBJ1-5, the V gene TRBV19, with D unclear. Between the trimmed V and J ends, which lost 3 bases and 6 bases, there was a span of 6 bases. This CDR3 has 12 amino acids. Looked up from germline, CDR1 is LNHDA and CDR2 is SQIVND (reference sequence). Here the CDR3 reads CASSMEVQPQHF. DNA of the CDR3: TGTGCCAGTAGTATGGAGGTTCAGCCCCAGCATTTT.

The chain has TRBV7-3 and TRBJ2-2; D is perhaps TRBD2 (6 bases). CDR3 length: 17 residues. Trimming shortened V by 2 bases and J by 3 bases, and 16 bases separated the two germline ends. The germline CDR1 and CDR2 sequences are SGHTA and FQGTGA. The CDR3 DNA reads as TGTGCCAGCAGCTTATCGCCGGCGGGACTGCACACCGGGGAGCTGTTTTTT. It is translated as CASSLSPAGLHTGELFF.

The chain employs TRBV10-2 and TRBJ1-1; possible D gene TRBD1, 5 bases. The CDR3 length is 16 residues. V shed 0 bases and J shed 4 bases, with 15 bases lying between them. Germline CDR1 WSHSY, CDR2 SAAADI. The CDR3 protein is CASSESGVSGGTEAFF. The CDR3 DNA sequence: TGCGCCAGCAGTGAGTCCGGGGTCAGCGGGGGCACTGAAGCTTTCTTT.

V usage is TRBV5-4 and J usage is TRBJ2-1; the match to TRBD2 covers 12 bases. The germline V gene encodes CDR1 SGHNT and CDR2 YYREEE (reference sequence). This CDR3 region has 15 residues. Unmatched junction bases numbered 5, after V lost 2 bases and J lost 8 bases. CDR3 DNA: TGTGCCAGCAGCTTTTGGCTAGCGGGAGGGGATGAGCAGTTCTTC. Protein product: CASSFWLAGGDEQFF.

CDR3 amino acids: CASSDFGMNTEAFF. CDR3 nucleotides: TGTGCCAGCAGCGACTTTGGCATGAACACTGAAGCTTTCTTT. The chain is built from TRBV7-9 and TRBJ1-1; D is unresolved. The CDR3 is made up of 14 amino acids. V was shortened by 5 bases and J by 0 bases, with 10 bases between the two germline ends. Germline CDR1 and CDR2: SEHNR and FQNEAQ (reference sequence).

V usage is TRBV6-6 and J usage is TRBJ2-7; a weak D match, TRBD1 (5 bases). Per germline, CDR1 MNHNY and CDR2 SVGAGI (reference sequence). The CDR3 consists of 14 residues. Trimming removed 0 bases at V and 1 base at J, with 7 bases between. CDR3 nucleotides: TGTGCCAGCAGTTACTCTCCAGGGTCCTACGAGCAGTACTTC. Translated, it gives CASSYSPGSYEQYF.